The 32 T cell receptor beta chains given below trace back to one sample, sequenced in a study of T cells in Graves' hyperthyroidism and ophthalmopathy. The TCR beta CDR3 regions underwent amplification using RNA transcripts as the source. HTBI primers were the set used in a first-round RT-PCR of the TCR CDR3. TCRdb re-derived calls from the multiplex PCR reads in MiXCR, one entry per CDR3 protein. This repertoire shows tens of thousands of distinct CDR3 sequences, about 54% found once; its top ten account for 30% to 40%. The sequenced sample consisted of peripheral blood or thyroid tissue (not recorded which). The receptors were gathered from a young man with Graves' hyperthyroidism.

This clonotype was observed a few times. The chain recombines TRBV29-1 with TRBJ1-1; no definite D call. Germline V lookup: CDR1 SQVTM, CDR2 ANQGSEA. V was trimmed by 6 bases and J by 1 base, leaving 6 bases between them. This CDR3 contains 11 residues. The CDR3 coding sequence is TGCAGCGTGGCAGAGAACACTGAAGCTTTCTTT. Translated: CSVAENTEAFF. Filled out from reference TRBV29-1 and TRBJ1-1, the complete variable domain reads SAVISQKPSRDICQRGTSLTIQCQVDSQVTMMFWYRQQPGQSLTLIATANQGSEATYESGFVIDKFPISRPNLTFSTLTVSNMSPEDSSIYLCSVAENTEAFFGQGTRLTVV.

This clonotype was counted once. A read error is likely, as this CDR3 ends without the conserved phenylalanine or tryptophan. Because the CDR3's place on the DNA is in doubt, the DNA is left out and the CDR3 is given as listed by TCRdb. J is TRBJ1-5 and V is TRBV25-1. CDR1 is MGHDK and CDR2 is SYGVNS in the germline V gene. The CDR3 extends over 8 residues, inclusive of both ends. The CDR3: CASSECKT.

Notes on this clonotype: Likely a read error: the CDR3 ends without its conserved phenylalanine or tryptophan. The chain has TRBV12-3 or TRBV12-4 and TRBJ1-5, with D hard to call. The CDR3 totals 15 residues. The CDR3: CASSSRGSSNRPQHL. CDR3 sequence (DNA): TGTGCCAGCAGTTCCCGGGGATCGAGCAATCGGCCCCAGCATTTG.

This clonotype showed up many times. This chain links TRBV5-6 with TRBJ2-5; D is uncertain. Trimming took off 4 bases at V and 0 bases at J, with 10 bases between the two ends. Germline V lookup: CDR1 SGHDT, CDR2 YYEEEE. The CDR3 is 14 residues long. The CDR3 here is CASSPSLDQETQYF. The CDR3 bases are TGTGCCAGCAGCCCGTCGTTGGACCAAGAGACCCAGTACTTC.

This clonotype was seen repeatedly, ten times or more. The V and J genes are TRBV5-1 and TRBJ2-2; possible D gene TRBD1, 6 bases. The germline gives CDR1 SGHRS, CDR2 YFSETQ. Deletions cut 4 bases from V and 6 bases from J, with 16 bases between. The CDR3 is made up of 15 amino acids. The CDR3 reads CASSLAEHRAGELFF. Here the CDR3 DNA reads TGCGCCAGCAGCCTAGCCGAGCACAGGGCCGGGGAGCTGTTTTTT.

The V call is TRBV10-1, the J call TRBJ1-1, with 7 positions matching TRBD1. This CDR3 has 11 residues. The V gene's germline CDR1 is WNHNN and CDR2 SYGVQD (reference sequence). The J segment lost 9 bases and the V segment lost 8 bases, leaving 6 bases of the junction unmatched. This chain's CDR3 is CASPWTGQAFF. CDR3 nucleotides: TGCGCCAGCCCCTGGACAGGACAAGCTTTCTTT.

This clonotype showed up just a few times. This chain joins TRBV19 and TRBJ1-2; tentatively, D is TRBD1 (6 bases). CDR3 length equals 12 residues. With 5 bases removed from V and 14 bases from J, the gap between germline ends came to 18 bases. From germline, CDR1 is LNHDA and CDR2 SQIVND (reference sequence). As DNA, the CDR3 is TGTGCCAGTAGTGGGTCTACAGGGATGAGGACCTTC. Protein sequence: CASSGSTGMRTF.

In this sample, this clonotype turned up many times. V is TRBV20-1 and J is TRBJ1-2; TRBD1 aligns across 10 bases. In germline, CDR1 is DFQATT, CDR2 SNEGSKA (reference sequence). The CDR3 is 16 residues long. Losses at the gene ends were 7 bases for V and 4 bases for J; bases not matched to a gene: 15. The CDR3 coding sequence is TGCAGTGTTGCGACCCAAAACCGGGACAGGGGCTATGGCTACACCTTC. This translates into CSVATQNRDRGYGYTF.

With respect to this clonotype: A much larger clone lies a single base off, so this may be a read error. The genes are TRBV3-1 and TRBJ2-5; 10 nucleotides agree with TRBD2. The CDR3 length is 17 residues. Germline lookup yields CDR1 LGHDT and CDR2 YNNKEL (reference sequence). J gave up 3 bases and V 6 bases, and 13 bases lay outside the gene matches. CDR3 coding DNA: TGTGCCAGCAGTATTCTAGCGGGAGACCCCCTAGAAGAGACCCAGTACTTC. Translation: CASSILAGDPLEETQYF.

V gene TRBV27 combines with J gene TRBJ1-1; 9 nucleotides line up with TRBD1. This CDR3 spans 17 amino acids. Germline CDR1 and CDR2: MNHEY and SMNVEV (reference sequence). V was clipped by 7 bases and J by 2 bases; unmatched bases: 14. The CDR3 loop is CASNRGTGGFSNTEAFF. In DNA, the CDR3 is TGTGCCAGCAATAGGGGCACAGGGGGCTTTTCAAACACTGAAGCTTTCTTT.

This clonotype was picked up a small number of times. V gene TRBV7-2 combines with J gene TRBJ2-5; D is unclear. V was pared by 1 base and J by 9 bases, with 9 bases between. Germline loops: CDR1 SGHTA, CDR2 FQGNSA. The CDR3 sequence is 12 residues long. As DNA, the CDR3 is TGTGCCAGCAGCTTAGGGAATCAGCCCCAGTACTTC. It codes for CASSLGNQPQYF.

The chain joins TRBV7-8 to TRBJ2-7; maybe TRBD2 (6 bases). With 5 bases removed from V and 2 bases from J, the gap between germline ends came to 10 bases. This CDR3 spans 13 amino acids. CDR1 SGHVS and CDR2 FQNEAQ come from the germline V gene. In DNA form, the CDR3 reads TGTGCCAGCAGCCCCCGCGGGGCCTACGAGCAGTACTTC. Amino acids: CASSPRGAYEQYF. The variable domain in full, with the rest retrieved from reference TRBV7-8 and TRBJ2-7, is GAGVSQSPRYKVAKRGQDVALRCDPISGHVSLFWYQQALGQGPEFLTYFQNEAQLDKSGLPSDRFFAERPEGSVSTLKIQRTQQEDSAVYLCASSPRGAYEQYFGPGTRLTVT.

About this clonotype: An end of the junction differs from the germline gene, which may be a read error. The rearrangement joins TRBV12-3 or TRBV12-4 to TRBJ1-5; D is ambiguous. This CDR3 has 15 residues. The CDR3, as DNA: TGCGCCAGCAGCCAAGATTTCGGCTCCAATCAGCCCCAGCATTTT. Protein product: CASSQDFGSNQPQHF.

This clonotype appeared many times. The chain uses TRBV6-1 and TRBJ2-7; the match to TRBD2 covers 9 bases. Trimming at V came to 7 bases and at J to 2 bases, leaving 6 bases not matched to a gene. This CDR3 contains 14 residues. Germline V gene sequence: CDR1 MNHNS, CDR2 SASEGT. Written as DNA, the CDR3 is TGTGCCAGCAAAACAGCGGGAGGACCCTACGAGCAGTACTTC. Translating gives CASKTAGGPYEQYF.

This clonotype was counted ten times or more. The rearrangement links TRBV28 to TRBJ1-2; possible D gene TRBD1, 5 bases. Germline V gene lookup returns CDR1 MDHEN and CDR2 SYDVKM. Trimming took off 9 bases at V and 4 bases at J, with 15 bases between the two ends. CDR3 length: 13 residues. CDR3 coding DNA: TGTGCCAGTAATATTCCCGGGGGCTATGGCTACACCTTC. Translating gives CASNIPGGYGYTF.

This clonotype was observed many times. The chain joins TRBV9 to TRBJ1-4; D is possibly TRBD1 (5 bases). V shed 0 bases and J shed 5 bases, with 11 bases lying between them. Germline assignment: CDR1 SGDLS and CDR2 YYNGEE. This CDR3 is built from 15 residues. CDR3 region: CASSVAGAGNEKLFF. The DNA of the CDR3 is TGTGCCAGCAGCGTAGCCGGGGCAGGGAATGAAAAACTGTTTTTT.

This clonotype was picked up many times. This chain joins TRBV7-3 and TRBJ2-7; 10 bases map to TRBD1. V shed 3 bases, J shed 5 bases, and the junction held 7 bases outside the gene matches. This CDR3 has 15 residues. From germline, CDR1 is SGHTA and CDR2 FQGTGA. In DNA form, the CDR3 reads TGTGCCAGCAGCTTGACAGGGGGCGCGGGTGACGAGCAGTACTTC. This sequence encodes CASSLTGGAGDEQYF.

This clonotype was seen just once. CDR3 sequence reads: CASSPQPGPNEKLFF. CDR3 bases: TGTGCCAGCTCACCACAACCGGGTCCAAATGAAAAACTGTTTTTT. The chain links TRBV18 to TRBJ1-4; no definite D call. CDR1 is KGHSH, CDR2 LQKENI, per germline. The CDR3 consists of 15 residues. V gave up 1 base and J gave up 5 bases, with 11 bases separating them.

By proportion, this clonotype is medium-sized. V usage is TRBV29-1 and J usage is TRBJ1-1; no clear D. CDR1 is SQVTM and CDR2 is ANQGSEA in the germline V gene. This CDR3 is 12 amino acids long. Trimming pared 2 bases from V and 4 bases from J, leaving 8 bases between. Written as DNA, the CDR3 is TGCAGCGTTGAAAAAGGCGGCACTGAAGCTTTCTTT. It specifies CSVEKGGTEAFF.

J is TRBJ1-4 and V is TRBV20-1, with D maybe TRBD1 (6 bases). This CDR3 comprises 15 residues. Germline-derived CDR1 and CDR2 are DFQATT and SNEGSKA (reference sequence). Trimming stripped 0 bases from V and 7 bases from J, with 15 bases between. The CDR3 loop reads CSARDPAGGLEKLFF. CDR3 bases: TGCAGTGCTAGAGATCCGGCGGGGGGGCTTGAAAAACTGTTTTTT.

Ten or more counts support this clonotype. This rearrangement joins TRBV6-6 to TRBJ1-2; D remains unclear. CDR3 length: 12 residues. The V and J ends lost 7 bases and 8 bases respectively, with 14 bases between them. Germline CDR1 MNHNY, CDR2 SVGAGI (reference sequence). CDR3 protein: CASNRVSQGYTF. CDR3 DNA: TGTGCCAGCAATCGGGTTAGTCAAGGCTACACCTTC.

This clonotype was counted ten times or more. The CDR3 spells CASSPSTGINYGYTF. In DNA, the CDR3 is TGTGCCAGCAGCCCATCAACCGGGATAAACTATGGCTACACCTTC. This rearrangement joins TRBV7-2 to TRBJ1-2; D is uncertain. V was cut by 5 bases and J by 2 bases, with 15 bases left in between. Germline CDR1 and CDR2: SGHTA and FQGNSA. The CDR3 spans 15 residues.

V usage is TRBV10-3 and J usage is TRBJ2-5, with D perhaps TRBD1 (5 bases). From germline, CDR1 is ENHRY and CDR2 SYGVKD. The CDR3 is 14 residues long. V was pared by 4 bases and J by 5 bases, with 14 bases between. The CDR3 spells CAISVSQGGETQYF. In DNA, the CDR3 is TGTGCCATCAGTGTCTCCCAGGGTGGGGAGACCCAGTACTTC.

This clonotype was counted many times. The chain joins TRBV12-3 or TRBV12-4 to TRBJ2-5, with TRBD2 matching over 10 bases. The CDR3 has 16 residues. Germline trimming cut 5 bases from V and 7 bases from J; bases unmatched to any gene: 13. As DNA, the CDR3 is TGTGCCAGCAGTCCGCGACTTGGACTAGCGGCAAGGACCCAGTACTTC. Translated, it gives CASSPRLGLAARTQYF.

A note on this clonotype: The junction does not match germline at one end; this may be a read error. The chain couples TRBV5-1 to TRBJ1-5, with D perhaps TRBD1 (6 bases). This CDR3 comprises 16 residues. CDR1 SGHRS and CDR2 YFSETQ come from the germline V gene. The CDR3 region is CASSLSGDTRSQAQHF. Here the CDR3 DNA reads TGCGCCAGCAGCTTGTCTGGGGACACGAGGAGTCAGGCCCAGCATTTT. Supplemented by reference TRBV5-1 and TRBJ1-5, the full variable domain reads KAGVTQTPRYLIKTRGQQVTLSCSPISGHRSVSWYQQTPGQGLQFLFEYFSETQRNKGNFPGRFSGRQFSNSRSEMNVSTLELGDSALYLCASSLSGDTRSQAQHFGDGTRLSIL.

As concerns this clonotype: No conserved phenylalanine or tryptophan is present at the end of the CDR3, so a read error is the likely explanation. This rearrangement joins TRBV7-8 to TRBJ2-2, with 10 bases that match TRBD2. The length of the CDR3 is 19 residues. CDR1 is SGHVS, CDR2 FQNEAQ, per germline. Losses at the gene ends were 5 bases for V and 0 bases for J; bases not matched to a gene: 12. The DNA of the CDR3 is TGTGCCAGCAGCCGGGGACTAGCGAGAGGCGCCGCGAACACCGGGGAGCTGTTTCTT. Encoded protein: CASSRGLARGAANTGELFL.

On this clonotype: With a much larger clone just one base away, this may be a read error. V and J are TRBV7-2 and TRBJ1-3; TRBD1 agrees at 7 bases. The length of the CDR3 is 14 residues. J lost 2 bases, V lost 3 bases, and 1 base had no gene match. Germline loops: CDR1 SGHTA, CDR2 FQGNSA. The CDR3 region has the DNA TGTGCCAGCAGCTTCCAGGGGGCTGGAAACACCATATATTTT. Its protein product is CASSFQGAGNTIYF.

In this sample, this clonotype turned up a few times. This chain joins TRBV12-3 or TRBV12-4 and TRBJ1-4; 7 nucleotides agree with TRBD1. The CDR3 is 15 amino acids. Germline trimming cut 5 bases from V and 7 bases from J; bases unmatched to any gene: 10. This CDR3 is CASSARQGLAEKLFF. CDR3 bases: TGTGCCAGCAGTGCCCGACAGGGATTAGCTGAAAAACTGTTTTTT.

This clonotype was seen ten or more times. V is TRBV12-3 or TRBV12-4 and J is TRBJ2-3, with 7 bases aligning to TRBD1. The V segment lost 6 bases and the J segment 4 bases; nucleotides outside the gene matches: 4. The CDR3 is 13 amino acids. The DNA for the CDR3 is TGTGCCAGCAGCCTGACAGGGCCAGATACGCAGTATTTT. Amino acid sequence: CASSLTGPDTQYF.

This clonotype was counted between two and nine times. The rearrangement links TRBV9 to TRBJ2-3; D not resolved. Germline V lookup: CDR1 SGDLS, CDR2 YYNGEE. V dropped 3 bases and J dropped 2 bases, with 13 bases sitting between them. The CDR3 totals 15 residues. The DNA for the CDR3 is TGTGCCAGCAGCGAATACAGCTTTTCCACAGATACGCAGTATTTT. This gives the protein CASSEYSFSTDTQYF.

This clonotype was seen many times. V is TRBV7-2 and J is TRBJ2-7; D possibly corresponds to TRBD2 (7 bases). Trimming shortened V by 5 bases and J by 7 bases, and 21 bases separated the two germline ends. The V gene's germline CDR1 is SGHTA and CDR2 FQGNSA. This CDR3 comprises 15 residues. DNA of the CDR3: TGTGCCAGCAGCGGCTCCTATCGGGGGGCACGGGAGCAGTACTTC. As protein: CASSGSYRGAREQYF. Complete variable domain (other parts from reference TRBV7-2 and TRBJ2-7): GAGVSQSPSNKVTEKGKDVELRCDPISGHTALYWYRQSLGQGLEFLIYFQGNSAPDKSGLPSDRFSAERTGGSVSTLTIQRTQQEDSAVYLCASSGSYRGAREQYFGPGTRLTVT.

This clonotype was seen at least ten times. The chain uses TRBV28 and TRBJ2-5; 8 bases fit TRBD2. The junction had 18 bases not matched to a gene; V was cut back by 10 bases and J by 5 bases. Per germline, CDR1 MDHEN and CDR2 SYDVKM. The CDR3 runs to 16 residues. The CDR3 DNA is TGTGCCATCTTGAAGCCGGGACTAGGACAATCCGAGACCCAGTACTTC. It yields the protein CAILKPGLGQSETQYF.